The present TCR beta chain was sequenced within a study of lymphopenia after photon versus proton radiotherapy. Remarks on this clone: What it binds is not known.

Sequencing used immunoSEQ multiplex PCR; TCRdb keeps in-frame clones, though not all of them. The top ten clones hold over 2% of a sample with about 70,000 clones, around 92% of them seen once. The study's findings and limits: Under photons, naive T cells and diversity fell while effector/memory populations rose. Post-nadir TCR diversity decline inversely tracked overall survival among those who died.

The sequencing used peripheral blood, collected from a patient treated with photon-based radiotherapy. The receptor was isolated from a woman aged 40 to 50 with cholangiocarcinoma.

The CDR3 sequence: CASSARSGGPEQYF. The CDR3 DNA reads TGCGCCAGCAGTGCAAGATCGGGAGGTCCCGAGCAGTACTTC. V is TRBV10-2 and J is TRBJ2-7; 7 nucleotides align to TRBD2. Per germline, CDR1 WSHSY and CDR2 SAAADI. Losses at the gene ends were 4 bases for V and 6 bases for J; bases not matched to a gene: 9. This CDR3 comprises 14 residues.